Listed here are 28 T cell receptor beta chains from one sample, sequenced in a study of metastatic and nonmetastatic thyroid tumors (dated by TCRdb to the early 2020s). None of the patients had been given any treatment before thyroid surgery. Libraries were prepared through PCR. For sequencing, an Illumina HiSeq 4000 was employed. TCRdb reanalyzed the raw reads on its own, using fastp at Q25 for trimming and MiXCR for clone calling, and kept in-frame beta chains. The sample contains tens of thousands of clones, approximately 26% of them found a single time. The top ten clones comprise around 3.2% of the sample. Sequenced sample: blood. These receptors originate from a male donor with papillary thyroid cancer or a benign thyroid nodule (not recorded which). Some clones in this sample may be carry-over from other donors' samples.

There are many counts of this clone. The gene calls are TRBV18 and TRBJ2-1, with TRBD1 identical over 7 bases. Losses at the gene ends were 3 bases for V and 3 bases for J; bases not matched to a gene: 2. Germline V gene data show CDR1 as KGHSH and CDR2 as LQKENI. This CDR3 is 14 amino acids long. CDR3 bases: TGTGCCAGCTCACCCCGGGACAGCTACAATGAGCAGTTCTTC. This sequence encodes CASSPRDSYNEQFF.

This clone showed up many times. The chain has TRBV19 and TRBJ2-3, with D perhaps TRBD2 (5 bases). This CDR3 has 16 amino acids. CDR1 and CDR2 (germline): LNHDA, SQIVND (reference sequence). V shed 4 bases and J shed 1 base, with 15 bases lying between them. The chain's CDR3 is CASSTVIVEGTDTQYF. CDR3 sequence (DNA): TGTGCCAGTAGTACGGTTATAGTGGAGGGCACAGATACGCAGTATTTT.

This clone was counted between two and nine times. The CDR3 end shows no conserved phenylalanine or tryptophan, and so a read error is likely. The V gene is TRBV19, the J gene TRBJ1-5; possibly TRBD1 for D (5 bases). V lost 7 bases and J 2 bases, leaving 15 bases between the germline ends. Germline loops: CDR1 LNHDA, CDR2 SQIVND (reference sequence). CDR3 length: 15 amino acids. Here the CDR3 DNA reads TGTGCCAGTATTTGGGTCGGGGGGGGCAATCAGCCCCAGCATCTT. Translating it yields CASIWVGGGNQPQHL.

This clone was observed many times. Because it lacks the conserved phenylalanine or tryptophan at the end, this CDR3 is likely a read error. V usage is TRBV2 and J usage is TRBJ2-2, with TRBD2 matching over 14 bases. CDR3 length: 15 residues. The germline V gene encodes CDR1 SNHLY and CDR2 FYNNEI. V lost 7 bases and J lost 7; bases outside the gene matches: 5. The CDR3 region has the DNA TGTGCCAGCAAGGGGACTAGCGGGAGTGGCGGGGAGCTGTTTCTT. It translates to CASKGTSGSGGELFL.

The rearrangement links TRBV2 to TRBJ1-1, with D tentatively TRBD1 (5 bases). The CDR3 is 13 residues long. Germline values: CDR1 SNHLY, CDR2 FYNNEI. V shed 8 bases and J shed 1 base, with 11 bases lying between them. This CDR3 reads CASGFTGNTEAFF. In nucleotides, the CDR3 is TGTGCCAGCGGGTTCACAGGGAACACTGAAGCTTTCTTT.

Many counts were recorded for this clone. The chain couples TRBV6-5 to TRBJ1-3; D ambiguous. Trimming took 0 bases from V and 4 from J, leaving 4 bases between them. Germline V gene lookup returns CDR1 MNHEY and CDR2 SVGAGI. The CDR3 sequence is 13 residues long. The CDR3 DNA reads as TGTGCCAGCAGTTACTCGACCGGAAACACCATATATTTT. It is translated as CASSYSTGNTIYF.

The table lists this clone with a few counts. The gene calls are TRBV28 and TRBJ2-7; 11 bases map to TRBD1. This CDR3 has 15 residues. The germline gives CDR1 MDHEN, CDR2 SYDVKM. V shed 5 bases, J shed 2 bases, and the junction held 5 bases outside the gene matches. The CDR3 nucleotides read TGTGCCAGCAGTCGGGACAGGGGGGCTACCTACGAGCAGTACTTC. Its protein product is CASSRDRGATYEQYF.

The chain links TRBV11-2 to TRBJ2-2; 11 bases are a match to TRBD2. V shed 1 base, J shed 4 bases, and the junction held 8 bases outside the gene matches. The CDR3 consists of 18 residues. CDR1 SGHAT and CDR2 FQNNGV come from the germline V gene. CDR3 in DNA: TGTGCCAGCAGCTTAGGTCTAGCGGGGGGTTTGGGCACCGGGGAGCTGTTTTTT. Translating gives CASSLGLAGGLGTGELFF.

By share of the sample, this clone is medium-sized. This chain links TRBV6-1 with TRBJ1-1; 7 nucleotides agree with TRBD1. Germline V gives CDR1 MNHNS, CDR2 SASEGT. V gave up 6 bases and J gave up 2 bases; unmatched junction bases: 6. The CDR3 has 14 residues. CDR3 in DNA: TGTGCCAGCAGGGACAGGCGGGGTAACACTGAAGCTTTCTTT. This encodes CASRDRRGNTEAFF.

As to this clone: At one of its ends the junction is not consistent with the germline gene, which may arise from a read error. The chain is built from TRBV5-1 and TRBJ2-3, with D possibly matching TRBD1 (7 bases). CDR1 is SGHRS, CDR2 YFSETQ, per germline. This CDR3 has 15 amino acids. CDR3 in amino acids: CSSSGQGGSTYTQYF. The CDR3 nucleotides are TGCTCCAGCAGCGGTCAGGGGGGTAGCACATATACGCAGTATTTT. Full variable domain (remainder filled in from reference TRBV5-1 and TRBJ2-3): KAGVTQTPRYLIKTRGQQVTLSCSPISGHRSVSWYQQTPGQGLQFLFEYFSETQRNKGNFPGRFSGRQFSNSRSEMNVSTLELGDSALYLCSSSGQGGSTYTQYFGPGTRLTVL.

The table lists this clone with many counts. The rearrangement links TRBV5-1 to TRBJ2-7; D might be TRBD2 (6 bases). Germline values: CDR1 SGHRS, CDR2 YFSETQ. The CDR3 has 17 amino acids. With 0 bases removed from V and 5 bases from J, the gap between germline ends came to 21 bases. The CDR3 loop is CASSLDGWVGSGNEQYF. DNA for the CDR3: TGCGCCAGCAGCTTGGATGGGTGGGTCGGGAGTGGAAACGAGCAGTACTTC. The full variable domain, in which reference TRBV5-1 and TRBJ2-7 provide the parts outside the CDR3, is KAGVTQTPRYLIKTRGQQVTLSCSPISGHRSVSWYQQTPGQGLQFLFEYFSETQRNKGNFPGRFSGRQFSNSRSEMNVSTLELGDSALYLCASSLDGWVGSGNEQYFGPGTRLTVT.

The J gene is TRBJ1-2, the V gene TRBV20-1; 10 nucleotides line up with TRBD1. The CDR3 consists of 16 residues. Germline loops: CDR1 DFQATT, CDR2 SNEGSKA (reference sequence). V lost 6 bases to trimming and J lost 3 bases; unmatched junction nucleotides: 13. The CDR3 bases are TGCAGTGCGACGTCACGGGACAGGGGCCGAGACTATGGCTACACCTTC. Translation: CSATSRDRGRDYGYTF.

The genes are TRBV5-1 and TRBJ1-2; the match to TRBD1 covers 8 bases. Germline values: CDR1 SGHRS, CDR2 YFSETQ. With 5 bases clipped from V and 7 bases from J, the junction kept 7 bases outside the gene matches. The CDR3 has 13 amino acids. The CDR3 loop is CASRTGQELGYTF. The CDR3 DNA reads TGCGCCAGCAGAACGGGACAGGAACTTGGCTACACCTTC.

This clone was observed many times. CDR3 nucleotide sequence: TGTGCCAGCAGCCAACAGCCTAGGTTGCGGGAGAGGAAAGATACGCAGTATTTT. Protein sequence: CASSQQPRLRERKDTQYF. The V and J genes are TRBV3-1 and TRBJ2-3; 7 nucleotides match TRBD2. Germline CDR1 and CDR2: LGHDT and YNNKEL (reference sequence). After removal of 2 bases from V and 5 bases from J, the junction contained 16 bases not matched to a gene. The CDR3 sequence is 18 residues long.

Many counts were recorded for this clone. One junction end does not reproduce the germline sequence, and a read error may be involved. The V call is TRBV29-1, the J call TRBJ2-1, with 12 bases fitting TRBD1. This CDR3 has 19 residues. Germline CDR1 is SQVTM and CDR2 is ANQGSEA. CDR3 in amino acids: CSVEGRGQGALAGDNEQFF. The CDR3 region has the DNA TGCAGCGTCGAAGGGAGGGGACAGGGGGCTTTAGCGGGGGACAATGAGCAGTTCTTC.

This clone showed up many times. The rearrangement uses TRBV9 and TRBJ2-5; TRBD2 aligns across 16 bases. V lost 4 bases to trimming and J lost 1 base; unmatched junction nucleotides: 10. Germline V lookup: CDR1 SGDLS, CDR2 YYNGEE. The CDR3 covers 19 residues. CDR3: CASSPGLAGGGRVQETQYF. The CDR3 nucleotides are TGTGCCAGCAGCCCGGGACTAGCGGGAGGGGGTAGGGTCCAAGAGACCCAGTACTTC.

This clone was recorded many times. This chain joins TRBV7-9 and TRBJ2-1; 8 positions match TRBD2. CDR3 length: 16 residues. Germline CDR1 is SEHNR and CDR2 is FQNEAQ (reference sequence). The V segment lost 0 bases and the J segment 8 bases; nucleotides outside the gene matches: 9. Here the CDR3 DNA reads TGTGCCAGCAGCTTAGCAAACAGCGGGAGTCTAGATGAGCAGTTCTTC. It encodes CASSLANSGSLDEQFF.

This clone has a count of ten or more. The rearrangement links TRBV2 to TRBJ2-1; 7 bases fit TRBD1. V lost 5 bases, J lost 0 bases, and 4 bases stayed unmatched. The germline V gene has CDR1 SNHLY and CDR2 FYNNEI. The CDR3 loop spans 15 amino acids. CDR3 amino acids: CASSPGQNSYNEQFF. In DNA, the CDR3 is TGTGCCAGCAGTCCGGGACAGAACTCCTACAATGAGCAGTTCTTC. Supplemented by reference TRBV2 and TRBJ2-1, the full variable domain reads EPEVTQTPSHQVTQMGQEVILRCVPISNHLYFYWYRQILGQKVEFLVSFYNNEISEKSEIFDDQFSVERPDGSNFTLKIRSTKLEDSAMYFCASSPGQNSYNEQFFGPGTRLTVL.

This clone showed up many times. The chain couples TRBV9 to TRBJ1-3; D might be TRBD1 (6 bases). Germline V gene lookup returns CDR1 SGDLS and CDR2 YYNGEE. The CDR3 is 16 amino acids. Trimming left V 3 bases short and J 0 bases short, with 13 bases between. This CDR3 is CASSAQGANSGNTIYF. For the CDR3, the DNA is TGTGCCAGCAGCGCACAGGGAGCGAACTCTGGAAACACCATATATTTT.

This clone has only a few counts. The rearrangement uses TRBV6-1 and TRBJ2-5; D possibly matches TRBD1 or TRBD2 (5 bases each). CDR1 and CDR2 (germline): MNHNS, SASEGT. This CDR3 has 13 amino acids. Deletions cut 11 bases from V and 3 bases from J, with 16 bases between. CDR3 sequence (DNA): TGTGCCGGAAACCGGGACGCCGAAGAGACCCAGTACTTC. Encoded protein: CAGNRDAEETQYF.

V and J are TRBV7-3 and TRBJ2-1; 7 bases map to TRBD2. There are 16 residues in the CDR3. Losses at the gene ends were 1 base for V and 0 bases for J; bases not matched to a gene: 3. Germline V lookup: CDR1 SGHTA, CDR2 FQGTGA. The CDR3 bases are TGTGCCAGCAGCTTAAGAGCGGGGAGCTCCTACAATGAGCAGTTCTTC. Its translation: CASSLRAGSSYNEQFF.

This clone was counted ten times or more. The chain joins TRBV29-1 to TRBJ1-5; TRBD1 matches at 9 bases. The CDR3 runs 13 residues. Germline CDR1 reads SQVTM; CDR2 reads ANQGSEA. The ends lost 5 bases at V and 5 bases at J; junction bases unmatched: 4. CDR3 sequence reads: CSVWDRVDQPQHF. CDR3 nucleotide sequence: TGCAGCGTTTGGGACAGGGTGGATCAGCCCCAGCATTTT.

This clone was counted many times. This chain connects TRBV6-1 to TRBJ1-6; D is unresolved. This CDR3 has 15 amino acids. Trimming shortened V by 4 bases and J by 7 bases, and 14 bases separated the two germline ends. CDR1 and CDR2 (germline): MNHNS, SASEGT. The CDR3 is CASSAGEGGNSPLHF. CDR3 nucleotides: TGTGCCAGCAGTGCCGGCGAAGGTGGGAATTCACCCCTCCACTTT.

This clone was counted a few times. The V call is TRBV6-2 or TRBV6-3, the J call TRBJ2-7; D remains ambiguous. CDR1 and CDR2 from the germline V gene are MNHEY and SVGEGT. V shed 7 bases and J shed 7 bases, with 17 bases lying between them. This CDR3 region has 13 residues. CDR3 coding DNA: TGTGCCAGCACCTCTTACGTCGGGCGGGAGCAGTACTTC. Protein product: CASTSYVGREQYF.

In the case of this clone: The junction differs from germline at one of its ends, possibly a read error. V and J are TRBV20-1 and TRBJ2-7; TRBD2 is a possible D gene (6 bases). The germline V gene has CDR1 DFQATT and CDR2 SNEGSKA (reference sequence). The CDR3 sequence is 15 residues long. As DNA, the CDR3 is TGCAGTGCTAGAGATGCGGCGGGGCGGCTCTACGGGCAGTACTTC. This encodes CSARDAAGRLYGQYF.

The rearrangement uses TRBV19 and TRBJ2-7; 7 bases line up with TRBD1. The germline V gene has CDR1 LNHDA and CDR2 SQIVND (reference sequence). This CDR3 is 14 amino acids long. After removal of 4 bases from V and 5 bases from J, the junction contained 8 bases not matched to a gene. CDR3 sequence: CASSTLDRVNEQYF. The CDR3 DNA is TGTGCCAGTAGTACCCTTGACAGGGTAAACGAGCAGTACTTC.

This clone was counted ten times or more. The V and J genes are TRBV6-1 and TRBJ2-1, with D hard to call. This CDR3 is 15 amino acids long. V was clipped by 7 bases and J by 0 bases, with 13 bases between them. The germline CDR1 and CDR2 sequences are MNHNS and SASEGT. CDR3 DNA: TGTGCCAGCATCCTTGCGGCGAACTCCTACAATGAGCAGTTCTTC. Its translation is CASILAANSYNEQFF.

This clone was seen more than once but under ten times. The V call is TRBV12-3 or TRBV12-4, the J call TRBJ2-7; TRBD1 is a possible D gene (6 bases). CDR3 size: 14 residues. Deletions cut 5 bases from V and 3 bases from J, with 14 bases between. In nucleotides, the CDR3 is TGTGCCAGCAGTCTACAGGGAAACCTCTACGAGCAGTACTTC. Translating gives CASSLQGNLYEQYF.